This T cell receptor beta chain was captured in a study of pediatric ulcerative colitis. This clone was found once. The assay was immunoSEQ multiplex PCR, and TCRdb's table has in-frame clones only and misses some. The repertoire includes fewer than 15,000 clones, 90% of them detected once, and over 0.75% sits in the top ten. Unmatched junction bases numbered 4, after V lost 3 bases and J lost 7 bases. This CDR3 comprises 13 residues. The germline V gene has CDR1 MDHEN and CDR2 SYDVKM. The specimen sequenced was blood. The chain links TRBV28 to TRBJ2-7; TRBD1 matches 9 bases. The sequence came from a boy younger than 18 with moderate ulcerative colitis. CDR3 sequence reads: CASSLWTGVEQYF. The DNA of the CDR3 is TGTGCCAGCAGTTTGTGGACAGGGGTGGAGCAGTACTTC.